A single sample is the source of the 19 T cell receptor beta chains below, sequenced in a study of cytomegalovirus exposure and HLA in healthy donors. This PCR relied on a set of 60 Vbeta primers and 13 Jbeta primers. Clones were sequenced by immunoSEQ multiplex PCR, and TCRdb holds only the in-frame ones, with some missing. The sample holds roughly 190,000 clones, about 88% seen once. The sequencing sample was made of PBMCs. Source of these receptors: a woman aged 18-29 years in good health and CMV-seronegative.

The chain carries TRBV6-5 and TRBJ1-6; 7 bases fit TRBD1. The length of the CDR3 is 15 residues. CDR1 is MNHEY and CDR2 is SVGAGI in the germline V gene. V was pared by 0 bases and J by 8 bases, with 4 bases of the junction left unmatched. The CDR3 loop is CASSYSDRVDSPLHF. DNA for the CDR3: TGTGCCAGCAGTTACTCTGACAGGGTAGATTCACCCCTCCACTTT.

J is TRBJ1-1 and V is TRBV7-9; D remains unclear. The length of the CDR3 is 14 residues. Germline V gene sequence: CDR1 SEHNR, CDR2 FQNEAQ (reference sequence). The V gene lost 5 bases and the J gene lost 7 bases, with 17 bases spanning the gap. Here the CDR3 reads CASSPFPRMFEAFF. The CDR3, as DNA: TGTGCCAGCAGCCCGTTTCCGAGGATGTTTGAAGCTTTCTTT. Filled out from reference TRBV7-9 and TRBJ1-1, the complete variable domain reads DTGVSQNPRHKITKRGQNVTFRCDPISEHNRLYWYRQTLGQGPEFLTYFQNEAQLEKSRLLSDRFSAERPKGSFSTLEIQRTEQGDSAMYLCASSPFPRMFEAFFGQGTRLTVV.

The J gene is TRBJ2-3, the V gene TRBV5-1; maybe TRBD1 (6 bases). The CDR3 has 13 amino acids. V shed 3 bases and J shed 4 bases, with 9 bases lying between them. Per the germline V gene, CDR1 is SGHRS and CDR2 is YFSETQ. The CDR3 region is CASSSRTADTQYF. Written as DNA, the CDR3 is TGCGCCAGCAGCTCCAGGACAGCAGATACGCAGTATTTT.

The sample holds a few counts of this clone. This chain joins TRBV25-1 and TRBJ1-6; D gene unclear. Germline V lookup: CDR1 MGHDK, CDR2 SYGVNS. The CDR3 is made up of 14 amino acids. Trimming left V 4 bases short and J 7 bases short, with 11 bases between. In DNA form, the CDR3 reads TGTGCCAGCAGTGGACCTGGAGGGAATTCACCCCTCCACTTT. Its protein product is CASSGPGGNSPLHF.

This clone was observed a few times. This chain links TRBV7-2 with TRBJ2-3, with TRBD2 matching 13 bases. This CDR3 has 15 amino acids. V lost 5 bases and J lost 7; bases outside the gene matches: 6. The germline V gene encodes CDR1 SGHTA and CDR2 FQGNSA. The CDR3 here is CASSPGLAGVNTQYF. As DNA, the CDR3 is TGTGCCAGCAGCCCAGGACTAGCGGGAGTGAATACGCAGTATTTT. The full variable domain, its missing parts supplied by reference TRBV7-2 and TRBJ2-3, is GAGVSQSPSNKVTEKGKDVELRCDPISGHTALYWYRQSLGQGLEFLIYFQGNSAPDKSGLPSDRFSAERTGGSVSTLTIQRTQQEDSAVYLCASSPGLAGVNTQYFGPGTRLTVL.

The CDR3 here is CASSEDRWGYGYTF. For the CDR3, the DNA is TGCGCCAGCAGTGAGGACAGATGGGGCTATGGCTACACCTTC. The chain joins TRBV10-1 to TRBJ1-2, with D tentatively TRBD1 (5 bases). This CDR3 has 14 residues. Germline CDR1 and CDR2: WNHNN and SYGVQD (reference sequence). With 2 bases removed from V and 4 bases from J, the gap between germline ends came to 11 bases.

In DNA, the CDR3 is TGTGCCTGGAGTATTACAGGGGATCAGCCCCAGCATTTT. Translating gives CAWSITGDQPQHF. The chain employs TRBV30 and TRBJ1-5; 7 bases align to TRBD1. Germline lookup yields CDR1 GTSNPN and CDR2 SVGIG (reference sequence). Germline trimming cut 2 bases from V and 5 bases from J; bases unmatched to any gene: 3. The CDR3 totals 13 residues.

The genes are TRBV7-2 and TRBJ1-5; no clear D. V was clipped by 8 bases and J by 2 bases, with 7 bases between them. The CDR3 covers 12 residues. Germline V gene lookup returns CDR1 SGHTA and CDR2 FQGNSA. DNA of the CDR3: TGTGCCAGCCGGGATGGCAATCAGCCCCAGCATTTT. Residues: CASRDGNQPQHF.

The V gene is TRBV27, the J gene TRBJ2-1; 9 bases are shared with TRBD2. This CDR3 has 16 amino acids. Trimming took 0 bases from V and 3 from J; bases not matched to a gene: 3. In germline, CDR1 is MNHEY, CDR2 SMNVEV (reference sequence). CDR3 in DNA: TGTGCCAGCAGTTTATCGTCTAGCGGGAACTACAATGAGCAGTTCTTC. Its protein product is CASSLSSSGNYNEQFF.

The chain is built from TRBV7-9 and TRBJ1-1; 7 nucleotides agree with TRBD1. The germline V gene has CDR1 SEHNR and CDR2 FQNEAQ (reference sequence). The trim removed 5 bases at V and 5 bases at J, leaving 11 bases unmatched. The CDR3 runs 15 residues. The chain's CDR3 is CASSPLQGLGTEAFF. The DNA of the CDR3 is TGTGCCAGCAGCCCCCTACAGGGGCTAGGGACTGAAGCTTTCTTT.

The CDR3 DNA follows: TGCGCCAGCAGCCAAGATGTCCGTCGGGGGGGGGACACTGAAGCTTTCTTT. It yields the protein CASSQDVRRGGDTEAFF. The rearrangement uses TRBV4-3 and TRBJ1-1, with a possible D match to TRBD1 (5 bases). The CDR3 loop spans 17 amino acids. The V gene's germline CDR1 is LGHNA and CDR2 YSLEER. V was trimmed by 0 bases and J by 3 bases, leaving 17 bases between them.

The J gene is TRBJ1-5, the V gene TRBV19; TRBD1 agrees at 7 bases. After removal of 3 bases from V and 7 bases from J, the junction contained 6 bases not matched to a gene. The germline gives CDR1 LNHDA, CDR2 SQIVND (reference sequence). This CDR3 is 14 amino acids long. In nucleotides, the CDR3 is TGTGCCAGTAGTATCTACAGGGGCGGGCAGCCCCAGCATTTT. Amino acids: CASSIYRGGQPQHF.

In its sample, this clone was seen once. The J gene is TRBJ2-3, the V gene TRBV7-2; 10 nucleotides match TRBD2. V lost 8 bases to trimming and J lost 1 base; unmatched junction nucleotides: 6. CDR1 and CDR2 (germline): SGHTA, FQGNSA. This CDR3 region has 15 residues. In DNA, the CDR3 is TGTGCCAGCGCCGTAGCGGGAGGAGGCACAGATACGCAGTATTTT. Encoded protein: CASAVAGGGTDTQYF.

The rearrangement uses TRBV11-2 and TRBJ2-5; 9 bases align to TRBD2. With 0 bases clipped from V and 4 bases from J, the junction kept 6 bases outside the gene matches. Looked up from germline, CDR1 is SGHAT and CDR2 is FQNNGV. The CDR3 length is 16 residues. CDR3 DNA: TGTGCCAGCAGCTTAGAGGGGCGGGGGGGCCGAGAGACCCAGTACTTC. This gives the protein CASSLEGRGGRETQYF. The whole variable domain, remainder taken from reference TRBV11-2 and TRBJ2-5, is EAGVAQSPRYKIIEKRQSVAFWCNPISGHATLYWYQQILGQGPKLLIQFQNNGVVDDSQLPKDRFSAERLKGVDSTLKIQPAKLEDSAVYLCASSLEGRGGRETQYFGPGTRLLVL.

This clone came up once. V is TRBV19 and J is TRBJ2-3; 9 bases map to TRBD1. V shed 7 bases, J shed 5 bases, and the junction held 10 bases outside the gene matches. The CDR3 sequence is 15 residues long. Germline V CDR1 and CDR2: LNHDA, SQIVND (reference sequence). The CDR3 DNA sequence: TGTGCCAGTAAATCGCGGACAGGGGAAGGAGATACGCAGTATTTT. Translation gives CASKSRTGEGDTQYF.

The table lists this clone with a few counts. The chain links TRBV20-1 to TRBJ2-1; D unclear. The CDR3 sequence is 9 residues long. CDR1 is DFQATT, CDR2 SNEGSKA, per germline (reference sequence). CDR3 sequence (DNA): TGCACTCCCCCCAATGAGCAGTTCTTC. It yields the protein CTPPNEQFF.

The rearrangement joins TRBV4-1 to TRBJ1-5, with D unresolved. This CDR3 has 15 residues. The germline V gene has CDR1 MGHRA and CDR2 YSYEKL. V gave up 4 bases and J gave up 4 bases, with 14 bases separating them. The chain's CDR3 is CASSPSWQNNQPQHF. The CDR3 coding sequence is TGCGCCAGCAGCCCTAGCTGGCAGAATAATCAGCCCCAGCATTTT.

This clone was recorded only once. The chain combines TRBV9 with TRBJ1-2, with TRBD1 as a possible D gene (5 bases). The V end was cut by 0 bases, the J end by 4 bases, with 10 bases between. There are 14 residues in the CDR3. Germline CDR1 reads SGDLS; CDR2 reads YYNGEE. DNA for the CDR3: TGTGCCAGCAGCGTAGGGAGGGGAGGCTATGGCTACACCTTC. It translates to CASSVGRGGYGYTF.

The CDR3 bases are TGCGCCAGCCGAGGAGGCCCTATCTCTGGGGCCAACGTCCTGACTTTC. This codes for CASRGGPISGANVLTF. The chain uses TRBV4-1 and TRBJ2-6; D possibly corresponds to TRBD2 (5 bases). CDR1 and CDR2 (germline): MGHRA, YSYEKL. Trimming removed 8 bases at V and 0 bases at J, with 14 bases between. The CDR3 is made up of 16 amino acids.